This is a list of T cell receptor beta chains from one sample in a study of cytomegalovirus exposure and HLA in healthy donors. Assay: immunoSEQ multiplex PCR; the TCRdb copy retains only in-frame clones and omits some. The sample has 75,000 to 95,000 clones, about 90% seen once. Sequenced: PBMCs. All receptors come from a man younger than 35 in good health and CMV-seronegative. CDR3s include the opening cysteine and the closing phenylalanine or tryptophan. A D gene is named only where the DNA matches it firmly. Clone size appears in some rows only: once, few, many, or a class for an expanded clone.

J	size	V	D	DNA	CDR3
TRBJ1-1	-	TRBV18	TRBD1	TGTGCCAGCTCACCGCTCGGACAGGGGTTCCCTGAAGCTTTCTTT	CASSPLGQGFPEAFF
TRBJ1-2	-	TRBV6-1	-	TGTGCCAGCAGTGATTTCAGTCACCTAGCTAACTATGGCTACACCTTC	CASSDFSHLANYGYTF
TRBJ1-5	-	TRBV6-5	TRBD1	TGTGCCAGCAGTCCAGACAGGGGCCACAATCAGCCCCAGCATTTT	CASSPDRGHNQPQHF
TRBJ2-7	-	TRBV11-2	-	TGTGCCAGCAGCTTAGACAGGGGTTACGAGCAGTACTTC	CASSLDRGYEQYF
TRBJ2-1	-	TRBV6-5	TRBD1	TGTGCCAGCAGGACAGGGGGAGGTGAGCAGTTCTTC	CASRTGGGEQFF
TRBJ2-1	-	TRBV18	TRBD2	TGTGCCAGCTCACTGACTAGCGGGCTCTCCTACAATGAGCGGTTCTTC	CASSLTSGLSYNERFF
TRBJ1-5	-	TRBV6-5	-	TGTGCCAGCAGTTACTCTCGGGGAATGGGTCAGCCCCAGCATTTT	CASSYSRGMGQPQHF
TRBJ2-2	-	TRBV27	-	TGTGCCAGCAGACGGCCGGGACTGAACACCGGGGAGCTGTTTTTT	CASRRPGLNTGELFF
TRBJ1-1	once	TRBV30	TRBD1	TGTGCCTGGAGTCAGGGGGGGAACACTGAAGCTTTCTTT	CAWSQGGNTEAFF
TRBJ2-7	-	TRBV27	-	TGTGCCAGCAGTCCATTCCCTCGGTTCTCTGGCGAGCAGTACTTC	CASSPFPRFSGEQYF
TRBJ1-2	-	TRBV19	TRBD1	TGTGCCAGTAGTATAGGGACAGGGGCGAACTATGGCTACACCTTC	CASSIGTGANYGYTF
TRBJ2-5	-	TRBV5-1	TRBD2	TGCGCCAGCAGCTTCGAGGTGACTAGCGGGAGAAGGGTAGAGACCCAGTACTTC	CASSFEVTSGRRVETQYF
TRBJ2-1	-	TRBV6-1	-	TGTGCCAGCATGGTGATTCAGAACTCCTACAATGAGCAGTTCTTC	CASMVIQNSYNEQFF